This T cell receptor (beta chain) emerged from a study of siplizumab effects on memory and regulatory T cells. CDR3 length equals 15 residues. Looked up from germline, CDR1 is MGHRA and CDR2 is YSYEKL. The junction had 10 bases not matched to a gene; V was cut back by 6 bases and J by 3 bases. This clone is a singleton in its sample. TCRdb's copy holds only in-frame clones and misses some; the assay was immunoSEQ multiplex PCR. Among some 110,000 clones listed, roughly 93% were seen once. This receptor was identified in a human donor in good health. The sample consisted of Tregs sorted from blood. The V gene is TRBV4-1, the J gene TRBJ2-5, with TRBD1 matching 7 bases. CDR3 DNA: TGCGCCAGCAGTACCTCCGGGACAGTAAAAGAGACCCAGTACTTC. It encodes CASSTSGTVKETQYF.